A single sample gave rise to the 2 T cell receptor beta chains below, sequenced in a study of shared clonotypes between healthy human individuals. CD8 cells classed as naive were CD45RO-negative and positively selected for CCR7, excluding terminally differentiated effector memory CD45RA+ cells. The repertoire was sequenced with immunoSEQ multiplex PCR; TCRdb's copy has only in-frame clones and lacks some. This sample has hundreds of thousands of clones, with approximately 96% found just once. Sequencing was carried out using naive CD8+ T cells sorted from blood. The receptors derive from a woman in her twenties or thirties in good health.

The V and J genes are TRBV6-1 and TRBJ2-7, with D possibly matching TRBD1 (6 bases). CDR3 length: 14 residues. V lost 6 bases, J lost 2 bases, and 14 bases lay in between. Germline values: CDR1 MNHNS, CDR2 SASEGT. CDR3 sequence reads: CASRDRQDAYEQYF. The CDR3 DNA reads TGTGCCAGCAGGGACCGACAGGACGCCTACGAGCAGTACTTC.

The chain recombines TRBV11-2 with TRBJ2-5, with 8 nucleotides matching TRBD2. The V and J ends lost 2 bases and 3 bases, in that order; junction bases with no gene match: 8. Germline V gene lookup returns CDR1 SGHAT and CDR2 FQNNGV. The CDR3 is made up of 16 amino acids. The CDR3 DNA reads TGTGCCAGCAGCTTATTCGGCGGGAGGATGGAAGAGACCCAGTACTTC. Translated: CASSLFGGRMEETQYF.